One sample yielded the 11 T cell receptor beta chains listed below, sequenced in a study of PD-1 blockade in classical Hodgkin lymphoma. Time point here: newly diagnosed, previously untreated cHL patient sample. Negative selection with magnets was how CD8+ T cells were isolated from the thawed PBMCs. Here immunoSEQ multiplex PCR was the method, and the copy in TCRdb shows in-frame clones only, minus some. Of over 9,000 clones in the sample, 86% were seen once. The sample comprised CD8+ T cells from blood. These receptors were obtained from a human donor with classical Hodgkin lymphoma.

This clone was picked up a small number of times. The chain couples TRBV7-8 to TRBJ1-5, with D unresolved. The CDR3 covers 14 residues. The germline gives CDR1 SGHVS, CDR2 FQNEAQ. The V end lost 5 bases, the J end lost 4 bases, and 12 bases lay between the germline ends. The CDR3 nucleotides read TGTGCCAGCAGCCATTACCAGTCGAATCAGCCCCAGCATTTT. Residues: CASSHYQSNQPQHF.

Here the CDR3 reads CASSLGGSYEQYF. Here the CDR3 DNA reads TGTGCCAGCAGCTTGGGCGGTTCCTACGAGCAGTACTTC. J is TRBJ2-7 and V is TRBV11-2; D not resolved. Germline CDR1 reads SGHAT; CDR2 reads FQNNGV. V was pared by 3 bases and J by 1 base, with 7 bases between. The CDR3 is 13 amino acids.

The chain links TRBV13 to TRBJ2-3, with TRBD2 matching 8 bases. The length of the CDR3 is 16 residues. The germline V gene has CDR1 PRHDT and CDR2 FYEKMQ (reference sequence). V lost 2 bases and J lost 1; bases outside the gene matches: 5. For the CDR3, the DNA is TGTGCCAGCAGCTTACTGGGCGGGGGGCGCACAGATACGCAGTATTTT. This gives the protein CASSLLGGGRTDTQYF.

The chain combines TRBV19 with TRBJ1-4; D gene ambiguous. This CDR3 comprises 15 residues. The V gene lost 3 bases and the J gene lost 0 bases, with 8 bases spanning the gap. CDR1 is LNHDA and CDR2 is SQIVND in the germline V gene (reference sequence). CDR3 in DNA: TGTGCCAGTAGTATTTTGGCAACAACTAATGAAAAACTGTTTTTT. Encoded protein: CASSILATTNEKLFF.

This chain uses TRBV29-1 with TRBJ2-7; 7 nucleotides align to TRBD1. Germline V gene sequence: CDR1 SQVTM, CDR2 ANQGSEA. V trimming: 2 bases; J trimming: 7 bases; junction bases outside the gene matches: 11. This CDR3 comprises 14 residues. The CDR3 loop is CSVELGQGVIEQYF. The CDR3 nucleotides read TGCAGCGTTGAACTGGGCCAGGGGGTGATTGAGCAGTACTTC.

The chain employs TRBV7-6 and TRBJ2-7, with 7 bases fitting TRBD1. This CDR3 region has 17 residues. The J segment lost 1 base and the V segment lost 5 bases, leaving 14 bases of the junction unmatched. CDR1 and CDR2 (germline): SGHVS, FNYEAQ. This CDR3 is CASSPSLPMTGSYEQYF. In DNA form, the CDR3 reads TGTGCCAGCAGCCCCTCCCTCCCGATGACAGGGTCCTACGAGCAGTACTTC.

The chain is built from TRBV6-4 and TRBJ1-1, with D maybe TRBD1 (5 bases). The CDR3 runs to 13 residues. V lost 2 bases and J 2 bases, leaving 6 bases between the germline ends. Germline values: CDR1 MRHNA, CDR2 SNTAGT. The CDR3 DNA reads TGTGCCAGCAGTGACCGGGACAACACTGAAGCTTTCTTT. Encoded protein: CASSDRDNTEAFF.

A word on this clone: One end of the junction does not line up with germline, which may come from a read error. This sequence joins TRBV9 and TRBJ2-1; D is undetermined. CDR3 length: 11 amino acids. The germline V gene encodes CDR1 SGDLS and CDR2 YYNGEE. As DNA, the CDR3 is TGTGCCAGCAGCTCCAACAATGAGCAGTTCTTC. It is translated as CASSSNNEQFF.

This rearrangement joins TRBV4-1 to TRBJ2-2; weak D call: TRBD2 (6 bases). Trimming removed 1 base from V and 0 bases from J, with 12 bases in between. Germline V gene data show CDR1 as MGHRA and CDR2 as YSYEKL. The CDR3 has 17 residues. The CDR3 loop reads CASSQGSPGANTGELFF. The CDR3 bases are TGCGCCAGCAGCCAAGGATCCCCGGGAGCGAACACCGGGGAGCTGTTTTTT.

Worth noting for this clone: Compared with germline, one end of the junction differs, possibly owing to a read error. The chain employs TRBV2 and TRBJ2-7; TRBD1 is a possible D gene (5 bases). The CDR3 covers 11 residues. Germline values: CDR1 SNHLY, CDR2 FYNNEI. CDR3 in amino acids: CASREDREQYF. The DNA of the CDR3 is TGTGCCAGCAGGGAAGACAGAGAGCAGTACTTC.

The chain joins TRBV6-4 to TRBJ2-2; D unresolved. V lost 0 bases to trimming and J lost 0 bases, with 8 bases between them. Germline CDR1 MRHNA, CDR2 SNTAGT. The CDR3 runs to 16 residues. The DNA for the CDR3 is TGTGCCAGCAGTGACTCCTTACAAACGAACACCGGGGAGCTGTTTTTT. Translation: CASSDSLQTNTGELFF.